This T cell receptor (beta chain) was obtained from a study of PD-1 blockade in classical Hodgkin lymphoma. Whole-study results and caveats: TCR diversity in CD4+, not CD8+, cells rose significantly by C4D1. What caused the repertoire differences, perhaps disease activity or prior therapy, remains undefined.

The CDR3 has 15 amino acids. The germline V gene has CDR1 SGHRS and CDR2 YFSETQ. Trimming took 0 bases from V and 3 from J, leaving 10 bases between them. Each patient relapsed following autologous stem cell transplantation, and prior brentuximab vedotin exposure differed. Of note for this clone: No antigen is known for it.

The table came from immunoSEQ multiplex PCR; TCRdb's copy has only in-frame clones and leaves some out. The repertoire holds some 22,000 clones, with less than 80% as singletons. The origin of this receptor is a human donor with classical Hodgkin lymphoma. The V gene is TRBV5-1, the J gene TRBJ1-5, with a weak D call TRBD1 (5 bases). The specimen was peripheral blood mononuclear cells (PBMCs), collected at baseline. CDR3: CASSLVGGVNQPQHF. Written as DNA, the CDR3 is TGCGCCAGCAGCTTGGTGGGGGGGGTCAATCAGCCCCAGCATTTT.